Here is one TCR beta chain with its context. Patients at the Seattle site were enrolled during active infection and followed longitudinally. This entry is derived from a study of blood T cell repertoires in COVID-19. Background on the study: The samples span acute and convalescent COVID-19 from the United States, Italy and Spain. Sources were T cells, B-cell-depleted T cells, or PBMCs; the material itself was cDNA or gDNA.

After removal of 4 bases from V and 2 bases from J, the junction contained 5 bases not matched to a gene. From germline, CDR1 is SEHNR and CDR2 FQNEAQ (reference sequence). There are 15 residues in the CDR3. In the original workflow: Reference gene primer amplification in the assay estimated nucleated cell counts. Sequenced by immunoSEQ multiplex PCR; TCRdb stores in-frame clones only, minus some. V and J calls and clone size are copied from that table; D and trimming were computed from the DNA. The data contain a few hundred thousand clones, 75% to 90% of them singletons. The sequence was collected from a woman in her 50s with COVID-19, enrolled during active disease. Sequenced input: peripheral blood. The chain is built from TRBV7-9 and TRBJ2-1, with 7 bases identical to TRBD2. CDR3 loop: CASSSQSGTYNEQFF. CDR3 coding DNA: TGTGCCAGCAGCTCTCAAAGCGGGACCTACAATGAGCAGTTCTTC.